This TCR beta chain was observed in a study of T cell changes during pregnancy in multiple sclerosis. Per germline, CDR1 LGHNA and CDR2 YNFKEQ. The CDR3 spans 15 residues. The junction had 1 base not matched to a gene; V was cut back by 0 bases and J by 3 bases. Libraries were prepared by immunoSEQ multiplex PCR; TCRdb keeps only in-frame clonotypes and omits some of them. The sample includes some 37,000 clones, approximately 90% of them seen just once. This sample comprised CD4+ T cells from peripheral blood mononuclear cells, obtained in the first trimester of pregnancy. J is TRBJ1-5 and V is TRBV4-2; 8 bases line up with TRBD1. The sequence was collected from a female donor with multiple sclerosis, enrolled in a pregnancy study. The CDR3 spells CASSQDRGLNQPQHF. The CDR3 region has the DNA TGTGCCAGCAGCCAAGACAGGGGGCTCAATCAGCCCCAGCATTTT.